This T cell receptor delta chain is from a study of gamma-delta chains in newborns, infants, children (dated by TCRdb to about 2019). As for the study more broadly: According to the title of the study, polyclonal expansion of innate gammadelta T cells immediately after birth is driven by microbial exposure. Right after human newborns were born, the researchers looked at the way microbial exposure shaped their populations of innate gammadelta T cells.

TCRdb shows the sequencer as Illumina MiSeq. TCRdb called clones from the public reads with CATT, and repeated DNA sequences were later combined into one row. In all, the sample holds a few thousand delta-chain clones, and about 10% of those were seen once. Jointly, the top ten make up 8% to 13% of the sample. This clone is considered medium-sized (0.01 to 0.1%). Its cognate antigen has yet to be identified. No clone much larger than this one lies a single base away; base qualities are absent. From cysteine to phenylalanine, the CDR3 is 19 amino acids long. Just the 57-base CDR3 DNA is kept, in frame starting at base 1. CDR1 GEAIGNYY and CDR2 EKD are derived from the germline V gene. The junction shows trimming of 4 bases on V and 0 bases on J, and the gene matches do not reach 10 bases of it.

Sequencing was performed on blood. The V and J segments used are TRDV2 and TRDJ3, with TRDD3 matching 8 junction bases. The receptor was isolated from a child who was a newborn, infant or young child, either healthy, febrile or measles-vaccinated (not recorded which). This receptor has the CDR3 CACDPVLGGSSWDTRQMFF. The DNA reads TGTGCCTGTGATCCCGTACTGGGGGGCAGCTCCTGGGACACCCGACAGATGTTTTTC.